The rows below give T cell receptor beta chains drawn from one sample of a study of cytomegalovirus exposure and HLA in healthy donors. Sequencing used immunoSEQ multiplex PCR; TCRdb keeps in-frame clones, though not all of them. The sample contains about 110,000 clones, about 76% of which appear only once. Input material: PBMCs. All receptors derive from a man in his forties or fifties in good health and CMV-seronegative. Each CDR3 is given with its conserved first and last residue. D genes are given only for firm matches. Rows may omit the clone size; those that give it use once, few, many or a size class.

V gene: TRBV7-6; D gene: TRBD2; J gene: TRBJ2-5; clone size: NA; CDR3 DNA: TGTGCCAGCAGCTCCCCGCGCGGGGGGGCGCAGGAGACCCAGTACTTC; CDR3 protein: CASSSPRGGAQETQYF
V gene: TRBV2; D gene: TRBD1; J gene: TRBJ2-1; clone size: NA; CDR3 DNA: TGTGCCAGCGGACAGGGCCTACCCAATGAGCAGTTCTTC; CDR3 protein: CASGQGLPNEQFF
V gene: TRBV18; D gene: TRBD1; J gene: TRBJ1-1; clone size: NA; CDR3 DNA: TGTGCCAGCTCCAAGGGACAGGGTCTGACCACTGAAGCTTTCTTT; CDR3 protein: CASSKGQGLTTEAFF
V gene: TRBV7-9; D gene: NA; J gene: TRBJ2-3; clone size: NA; CDR3 DNA: TGTGCCAGCAGCTTAGGTCGAACTAGCACAGATACGCAGTATTTT; CDR3 protein: CASSLGRTSTDTQYF
V gene: TRBV6-5; D gene: TRBD1; J gene: TRBJ1-2; clone size: NA; CDR3 DNA: TGTGCCAGCAGAGCAGGACAGGGCGGGGTCTATGGCTACACCTTC; CDR3 protein: CASRAGQGGVYGYTF
V gene: TRBV13; D gene: NA; J gene: TRBJ2-2; clone size: NA; CDR3 DNA: TGTGCCAGCAGCCCTATCAACACCGGGGAGCTGTTTTTT; CDR3 protein: CASSPINTGELFF
V gene: TRBV5-6; D gene: NA; J gene: TRBJ2-1; clone size: NA; CDR3 DNA: TGTGCCAGCAGCTTGAAGGGGCGCTTCTCGAATGAGCAGTTCTTC; CDR3 protein: CASSLKGRFSNEQFF
V gene: TRBV4-3; D gene: NA; J gene: TRBJ1-3; clone size: NA; CDR3 DNA: TGCGCCAGCAGCCAAGATCAGGGGTTTTCTGGAAACACCATATATTTT; CDR3 protein: CASSQDQGFSGNTIYF
V gene: TRBV5-6; D gene: TRBD1; J gene: TRBJ2-7; clone size: NA; CDR3 DNA: TGTGCCAGCAGCACAGGGGGCCTACCATCCTACGAGCAGTACTTC; CDR3 protein: CASSTGGLPSYEQYF
V gene: TRBV28; D gene: TRBD1; J gene: TRBJ1-1; clone size: NA; CDR3 DNA: TGTGCCAGCAGTACCAGGACAGGGGCGAACACTGAAGCTTTCTTT; CDR3 protein: CASSTRTGANTEAFF
V gene: TRBV21-1; D gene: NA; J gene: TRBJ1-1; clone size: NA; CDR3 DNA: TGTGCCAGCAGCAAACAGACAGGCTCCGGGGCTTTCTTT; CDR3 protein: CASSKQTGSGAFF
V gene: TRBV5-8; D gene: TRBD1; J gene: TRBJ2-3; clone size: few; CDR3 DNA: TGTGCCAGCAGCAGGGACACAGGGGGATTGGGCACAGATACGCAGTATTTT; CDR3 protein: CASSRDTGGLGTDTQYF
V gene: TRBV19; D gene: NA; J gene: TRBJ1-6; clone size: few; CDR3 DNA: TGTGCCAGTAGTATATGGGGGGATAGTTCACCCCTCCACTTT; CDR3 protein: CASSIWGDSSPLHF
V gene: TRBV7-9; D gene: NA; J gene: TRBJ2-5; clone size: NA; CDR3 DNA: TGTGCCAGCAGCTTAGCGCGTGGACAGAAGAAGGAGACCCAGTACTTC; CDR3 protein: CASSLARGQKKETQYF
V gene: TRBV7-8; D gene: NA; J gene: TRBJ1-2; clone size: NA; CDR3 DNA: TGTGCCAGCAGCTTAGTCAGAAATGCTAACTATGGCTACACCTTC; CDR3 protein: CASSLVRNANYGYTF
V gene: TRBV7-2; D gene: TRBD1; J gene: TRBJ1-6; clone size: NA; CDR3 DNA: TGTGCCAGCAGCTGGAACAGGGGGCATAATTCACCCCTCCACTTT; CDR3 protein: CASSWNRGHNSPLHF
V gene: TRBV9; D gene: NA; J gene: TRBJ1-2; clone size: few; CDR3 DNA: TGTGCCAGCAGCGAGGGCGGGGCAGGCCGAGACTACACCTTC; CDR3 protein: CASSEGGAGRDYTF
V gene: TRBV29-1; D gene: NA; J gene: TRBJ2-5; clone size: NA; CDR3 DNA: TGCAGCGTAAACCGGGACATTGGTAAAAGCCAAGAGACCCAGTACTTC; CDR3 protein: CSVNRDIGKSQETQYF
V gene: TRBV5-4; D gene: NA; J gene: TRBJ1-4; clone size: NA; CDR3 DNA: TGTGCCAGCAGCAGGGTACCCGGGGGTAATGAAAAACTGTTTTTT; CDR3 protein: CASSRVPGGNEKLFF
V gene: TRBV4-2; D gene: NA; J gene: TRBJ1-1; clone size: NA; CDR3 DNA: TGTGCCAGCAGCCAAGAACAGGGTAGCACTGAAGCTTTCTTT; CDR3 protein: CASSQEQGSTEAFF
V gene: TRBV6-5; D gene: NA; J gene: TRBJ1-1; clone size: NA; CDR3 DNA: TGTGCCAGCACTCCCGGCGGGGGAGACACTGAAGCTTTCTTT; CDR3 protein: CASTPGGGDTEAFF
V gene: TRBV18; D gene: NA; J gene: TRBJ2-2; clone size: NA; CDR3 DNA: TGTGCCAGCTCACCAGGCAGCCAGGGCGGGGAGCTGTTTTTT; CDR3 protein: CASSPGSQGGELFF
V gene: TRBV27; D gene: NA; J gene: TRBJ1-2; clone size: few; CDR3 DNA: TGTGCCAGCAGTTTCGACAGCGACCTGGGCTATGGCTACACCTTC; CDR3 protein: CASSFDSDLGYGYTF
V gene: TRBV18; D gene: TRBD1; J gene: TRBJ1-2; clone size: NA; CDR3 DNA: TGTGCCAGCTCACCAGCCCCCAGGGGGAAAGGCTACACCTTC; CDR3 protein: CASSPAPRGKGYTF
V gene: TRBV13; D gene: NA; J gene: TRBJ2-5; clone size: NA; CDR3 DNA: TGTGCCAGCAGCCGGGGGGCGGAAGAGACCCAGTACTTC; CDR3 protein: CASSRGAEETQYF
V gene: TRBV11-2; D gene: NA; J gene: TRBJ1-1; clone size: NA; CDR3 DNA: TGTGCCAGCAGCTTCCCCCTGCAGGATACTGAAGCTTTCTTT; CDR3 protein: CASSFPLQDTEAFF
V gene: TRBV6-6; D gene: TRBD2; J gene: TRBJ2-2; clone size: NA; CDR3 DNA: TGTGCCAGCACCACGACTAGCGGACACACCGGGGAGCTGTTTTTT; CDR3 protein: CASTTTSGHTGELFF
V gene: TRBV11-1; D gene: NA; J gene: TRBJ2-7; clone size: NA; CDR3 DNA: TGTGCCAGCAGCTTAGACCGGGTGCCGTGGAGGGAGCAGTACTTC; CDR3 protein: CASSLDRVPWREQYF
V gene: TRBV6-5; D gene: TRBD1; J gene: TRBJ1-1; clone size: NA; CDR3 DNA: TGTGCCAGCAGGTCGTCGGGACAGGTGAACACTGAAGCTTTCTTT; CDR3 protein: CASRSSGQVNTEAFF
V gene: TRBV6-5; D gene: NA; J gene: TRBJ1-3; clone size: few; CDR3 DNA: TGTGCCAGCAGTCTAAGGGGGTTTGGAAACACCATATATTTT; CDR3 protein: CASSLRGFGNTIYF
V gene: TRBV27; D gene: NA; J gene: TRBJ2-2; clone size: NA; CDR3 DNA: TGTGGGTCGGGGGGCAACACCGGGGAGCTGTTTTTT; CDR3 protein: CGSGGNTGELFF
V gene: TRBV19; D gene: NA; J gene: TRBJ1-1; clone size: NA; CDR3 DNA: TGTGCCAGTAGTGTCGTCCCGAACACTGAAGCTTTCTTT; CDR3 protein: CASSVVPNTEAFF
V gene: TRBV30; D gene: NA; J gene: TRBJ1-5; clone size: many; CDR3 DNA: TGTGCCTGGTCCTCAGTCGCCCAGCCCCAGCATTTT; CDR3 protein: CAWSSVAQPQHF
V gene: TRBV7-2; D gene: TRBD2; J gene: TRBJ2-7; clone size: few; CDR3 DNA: TGTGCCAGCAGCTCCCCTTCGGGACTAGCGGACTACGAGCAGTACTTC; CDR3 protein: CASSSPSGLADYEQYF
V gene: TRBV6-5; D gene: NA; J gene: TRBJ2-3; clone size: NA; CDR3 DNA: TGTGCCAGCAGTTACCTCGGGGTGGCGGGCGATACGCAGTATTTT; CDR3 protein: CASSYLGVAGDTQYF
V gene: TRBV11-2; D gene: TRBD1; J gene: TRBJ2-3; clone size: NA; CDR3 DNA: TGTGCCAGCAGCTCGCAACCCCCCGGGACAGGGACAGATACGCAGTATTTT; CDR3 protein: CASSSQPPGTGTDTQYF
V gene: TRBV13; D gene: NA; J gene: TRBJ2-7; clone size: NA; CDR3 DNA: TGTGCCAGCAGCGCAGGGTTCAGCTCCTACGAGCAGTACTTC; CDR3 protein: CASSAGFSSYEQYF
V gene: TRBV28; D gene: NA; J gene: TRBJ2-7; clone size: NA; CDR3 DNA: TGTGCCAGCAGTGGGCACGGGAACTCCTACGAGCAGTACTTC; CDR3 protein: CASSGHGNSYEQYF
V gene: TRBV14; D gene: NA; J gene: TRBJ2-3; clone size: NA; CDR3 DNA: TGTGCCAGCAGCTTGGGTGGAGGGACAGATACGCAGTATTTT; CDR3 protein: CASSLGGGTDTQYF
V gene: TRBV7-3; D gene: NA; J gene: TRBJ2-3; clone size: NA; CDR3 DNA: TGTGCCAGCACCCAACAACCTTCGGATACGCAGTATTTT; CDR3 protein: CASTQQPSDTQYF
V gene: TRBV5-1; D gene: TRBD1; J gene: TRBJ1-1; clone size: NA; CDR3 DNA: TGCGCCAGCAGCTGGACAGGGCGACAGAACACTGAAGCTTTCTTT; CDR3 protein: CASSWTGRQNTEAFF
V gene: TRBV5-1; D gene: TRBD1; J gene: TRBJ1-1; clone size: NA; CDR3 DNA: TGCGCCAGCAGCTTCCCCGGGACAGGGGGAGAAGCTTTCTTT; CDR3 protein: CASSFPGTGGEAFF